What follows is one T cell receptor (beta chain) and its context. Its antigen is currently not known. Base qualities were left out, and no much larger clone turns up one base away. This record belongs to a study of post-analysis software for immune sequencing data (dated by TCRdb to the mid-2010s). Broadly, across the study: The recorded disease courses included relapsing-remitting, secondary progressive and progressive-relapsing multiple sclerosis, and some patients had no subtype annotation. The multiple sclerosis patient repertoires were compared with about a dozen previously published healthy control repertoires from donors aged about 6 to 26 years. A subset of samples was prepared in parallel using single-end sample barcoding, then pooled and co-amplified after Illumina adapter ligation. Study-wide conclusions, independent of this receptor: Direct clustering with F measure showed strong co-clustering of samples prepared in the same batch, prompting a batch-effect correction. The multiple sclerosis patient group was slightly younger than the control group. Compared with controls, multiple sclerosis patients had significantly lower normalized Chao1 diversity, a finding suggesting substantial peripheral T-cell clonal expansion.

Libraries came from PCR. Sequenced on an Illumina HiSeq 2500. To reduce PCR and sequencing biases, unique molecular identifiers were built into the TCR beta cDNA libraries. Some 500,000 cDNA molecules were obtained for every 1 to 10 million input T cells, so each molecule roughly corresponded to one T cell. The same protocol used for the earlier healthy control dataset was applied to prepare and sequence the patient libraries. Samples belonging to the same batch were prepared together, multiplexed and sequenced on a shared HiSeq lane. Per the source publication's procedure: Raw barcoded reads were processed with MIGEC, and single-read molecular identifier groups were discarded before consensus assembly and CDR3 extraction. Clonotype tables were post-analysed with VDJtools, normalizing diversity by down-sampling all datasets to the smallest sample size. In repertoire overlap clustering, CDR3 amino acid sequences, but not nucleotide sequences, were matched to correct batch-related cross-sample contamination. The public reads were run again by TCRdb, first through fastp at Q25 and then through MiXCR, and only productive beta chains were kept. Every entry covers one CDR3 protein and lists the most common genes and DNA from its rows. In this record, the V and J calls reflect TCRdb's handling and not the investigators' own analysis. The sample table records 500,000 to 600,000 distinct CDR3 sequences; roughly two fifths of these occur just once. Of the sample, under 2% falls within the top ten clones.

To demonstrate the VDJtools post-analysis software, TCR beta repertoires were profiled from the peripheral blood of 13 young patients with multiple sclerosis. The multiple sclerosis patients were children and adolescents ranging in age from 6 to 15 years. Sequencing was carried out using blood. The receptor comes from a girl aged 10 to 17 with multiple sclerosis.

The sequenced DNA: TGTGCCAGCAGACGTCATAGCGGGGGGGCAATTGTATACGAGCAGTACTTC. The resulting protein is CASRRHSGGAIVYEQYF. The sequence is built from TRBV6-1 and TRBJ2-7, with 11 bases aligning to TRBD2. Via the germline V gene, CDR1 is MNHNS and CDR2 SASEGT. The V end gives up 6 bases and the J end 4 bases, leaving 14 bases in the junction not matched to a gene. From cysteine to phenylalanine, the CDR3 is 17 amino acids long. Just the 51-base CDR3 DNA is kept, in frame starting at base 1.